This T cell receptor (beta chain) appears in the sequencing data of a study of cytomegalovirus exposure and HLA in healthy donors (dated by TCRdb to the late 2010s). About the study as a whole: An earlier analysis of about 560 of the donors reported 276 Gb of sequence data and roughly 120 million unique TCR beta sequences obtained from about 170 million T cells. An early release covering roughly 600 HLA-typed donors comprised approximately 290 gigabases of sequencing data and about 90 million unique TCR sequences. The genetic ancestry cluster associated with self-reported Caucasian donors included 81% of the 300 to 450 genotyped donors. The study was designed to test whether signatures of past pathogen exposure could be identified by cataloging public T cell receptors. The T cell repertoires of 666 subjects were profiled by immunosequencing and related to cytomegalovirus serostatus. In addition to the first cohort of approximately 670 subjects, a separate validation cohort of 130 or so different subjects was used. The study combined high-throughput TCR immunosequencing, statistical association of individual TCRs with disease status, and machine learning to predict cytomegalovirus infection status. In a later analysis, previously published TCR beta repertoires from 666 donors were re-analyzed and high-resolution HLA genotyping was added so that TCR occurrence patterns could be studied. In the later analysis, no new phenotypic data were used to find candidate immune exposures; instead, reliance was placed on TCR beta sequences and their occurrence across donors. In an earlier analysis of around 540 of the donors, high-throughput TCR beta sequencing was used to judge whether each TCR beta V gene segment behaved as functional or pseudogenic. Donor age, sex, ethnicity and CMV serostatus were compiled together with the repertoire data. A later genetic analysis took genome-wide SNP genotypes for about 55% of the roughly 670 donors and used that subset as a discovery cohort. All discovery cohort repertoires had been generated on a single sequencing platform. Class I and class II HLA loci were covered by the typing at four-digit resolution. Typing coverage differed by locus: A, B, C, DRB1 and DQB1 were typed in roughly 620-630 donors, DQA1 in 522, DPA1 in roughly 590, and DPB1 in just under 480. Roughly 5 DR-DQ haplotypes were handled as single units for association and clustering because linkage in the cohort was strong. Among 350 to 400 genotyped donors of the cohort, an average of around 240,000 unique TCR beta nucleotide sequences were sequenced per donor, roughly 20% of them non-productive. General conclusions and limits of the study: The sequencing pipeline was judged likely to have produced a cluster of highly shared sequence variants as a technical artifact. In vitro tests confirmed that three of the cytomegalovirus-associated TCR beta chains recognize cytomegalovirus antigens. A total of 150 or so TCR beta chains were listed by the study as associated with cytomegalovirus. A further reported finding was that TCR beta sequences accurately predicted the HLA-A and HLA-B alleles for most subjects in the first cohort. HLA typing was unavailable for some donors at each locus, so association tests used only the typed subset. This cohort had only TCR beta chains sequenced, and the lack of alpha or paired-chain data limited which features could be detected. While some public TCRs were present in many individuals, most TCR sequences turned up only very rarely across donors. In a later genetic analysis, fewer N-insertions in productive TCRs were reported among donors in an Asian-associated ancestry cluster than the roughly 700-donor mean. Presence/absence analyses assumed roughly uniform sequencing depth across donors, an assumption that may not hold. Strong co-occurrence of HLA alleles, especially DR and DQ, made assigning TCR associations to individual alleles difficult. Because counts were too low, 15 to 20 rarely observed V segments, including chromosome 9 orphons, were excluded from the earlier analysis of under 650 of the donors. In an earlier analysis of some 500 of the donors, most TCR beta V segments appeared in productive rearrangements about 87% or about 30% of the time, broadly matching IMGT annotations. Cytomegalovirus status was reported to be diagnosed by the classifier with high specificity and sensitivity in both the original and validation cohorts. An association between a missense DCLRE1C variant and V-gene and J-gene trimming of TCR beta chains was found in a later genetic analysis and replicated in an independent cohort. Correlated functional status among segregating V segments might reflect linkage disequilibrium, but an unknown experimental factor could not be ruled out. According to a later analysis, TCR association rates differed among HLA loci, with DRB1 alleles showing the most associated TCRs and HLA-C alleles showing the fewest. At a false discovery rate of 0.05, a later analysis linked about 17,000 TCR beta sequences to specific HLA alleles. A later analysis found that most CMV-associated TCR beta chains appeared HLA-restricted, with HLA associations seemingly driven largely by CMV exposure. The authors suggested that the approach could potentially be extended to other disease states and immunological phenotypes. In a later analysis, several top co-occurrence clusters were reported to appear linked to parvovirus B19, influenza, CMV and Epstein-Barr virus. Immune exposure information for the cohort was limited to CMV serostatus. In a later analysis, HLA-associated TCR beta chains showed more clonal expansion and lower generation probabilities than non-associated chains that were equally common.

Concerning this clone itself: This receptor's antigen is unknown. The input lacks base qualities; no much larger clone sits a single base away.

The cohort comprised 666 healthy bone marrow donors. All cohort members were sampled while nominally healthy, although unrecorded immune exposures were likely present. The donor tested CMV seropositive, placing the donor among the approximately 290 seropositive members of the cohort. Each donor provided a peripheral blood sample, and peripheral blood mononuclear cells were used for TCR beta sequencing. Genomic DNA was extracted from the blood cell samples with the Qiagen DNeasy Blood Extraction Kit. The library was built by means of the immunoSEQ multiplex PCR assay. For the multiplex PCR, a mixture combining 60 forward primers for TCR Vbeta segments and 13 reverse primers for TCR Jbeta segments was used. The CDR3 region of rearranged TCR beta genes was amplified from genomic DNA by a multiplex PCR assay. On the Illumina HiSeq System, the amplified TCR beta libraries were sequenced as 87-base-pair reads. On the authors' methods: In a later analysis, 77 million or so unique TCR beta chains were counted across the 500 to 850 repertoires, and roughly 11 million of these chains were shared by at least two donors. Raw reads were error-corrected and collapsed into unique sequences with a nearest-neighbor algorithm that merged closely related sequences to remove PCR and sequencing errors. Alignment of CDR3 sequences to IMGT reference sequences was used to assign V, D and J gene segments. For a sequence to be retained, a match of at least six nucleotides to both a V gene segment and a J gene segment was required. Rearrangements were classified as productive when the CDR3 lacked stop codons and remained in frame with V and J, and all other rearrangements were classified as non-productive. Following IMGT convention, CDR3 was defined as the stretch from the second conserved V-encoded cysteine to the conserved J-encoded phenylalanine. The earlier analysis of 450 to 750 of the donors excluded any sequence lacking an unambiguous match to a single V gene segment. An earlier analysis of fewer than 650 of the donors classified V segments as functional when productive rearrangements were above 56.7% and as segregating when the standard deviation between donors was above 5%. A statistical classification framework was developed to diagnose cytomegalovirus status using the catalog of TCR beta chain sequences. V and J gene assignment, in a later analysis, came from comparing TCR nucleotide sequences with IMGT/GENE-DB human TR gene sequences. Using the TCRdist pipeline, a later analysis assigned CDR3 sequences along with most-parsimonious VDJ recombination scenarios. A later analysis defined each TCR beta chain by its CDR3 amino acid sequence plus V-gene family, and excluded reads lacking a unique V-gene family. As a way to deal with suspected cross-contamination and a sequencing artifact, a later analysis dropped approximately 590 nucleotide sequences that were highly shared and had low generation probability. In a later analysis, a clonal expansion index was calculated for each public chain from normalized within-repertoire ranks of inferred template counts. In a later analysis, generation probabilities were computed with a VDJ recombination model fitted to out-of-frame rearrangements, and the resulting probabilities were checked against IGoR. A later analysis scored TCR-TCR, TCR-HLA and TCR-CMV co-occurrence with hypergeometric tests, applying a repertoire-size bias correction to TCR pairs. In a later analysis, false discovery rates were estimated by permuting HLA or CMV assignments 20 times. In a later analysis, co-occurring TCRs were grouped with DBSCAN, and TCRdist sequence similarity was added when clustering was performed within HLA-allele-positive subsets. Repertoires with fewer than 30,000 or more than 120,000 public chains were left out of co-occurrence clustering, as were four to six repertoires with anomalous nucleotide sharing. TCRdb mirrors the immuneACCESS table, restricted to in-frame sequences. Some clones are absent from its copies; in checked studies, under half trace to an unresolved V gene, and the reason for the others is unknown. V, J and clone size are those of that table, while D and trimming were read from the DNA. Counted in this sample were tens of thousands of clones; around 80% of them appeared once. Together, the top ten hold about 2.7% of the sample.

Specimen: PBMCs. This sequence originates from a male donor in good health and CMV-seropositive.

The DNA sequence is given as TGTGCCAGCAAGACAGGGTTGAATGAAAAACTGTTTTTT. Its amino acids are CASKTGLNEKLFF. The rearrangement joined TRBV6-5 to TRBJ1-4, with 7 junctional bases fitting TRBD1. Reading the germline V gene gives CDR1 MNHEY and CDR2 SVGAGI. The CDR3 spans 13 residues, from the cysteine through the phenylalanine. The retained sequence is limited to the CDR3, 39 bases, with the frame set at the first base. Germline trimming: 7 bases from V, 5 bases from J; junction bases outside gene matches: 4.